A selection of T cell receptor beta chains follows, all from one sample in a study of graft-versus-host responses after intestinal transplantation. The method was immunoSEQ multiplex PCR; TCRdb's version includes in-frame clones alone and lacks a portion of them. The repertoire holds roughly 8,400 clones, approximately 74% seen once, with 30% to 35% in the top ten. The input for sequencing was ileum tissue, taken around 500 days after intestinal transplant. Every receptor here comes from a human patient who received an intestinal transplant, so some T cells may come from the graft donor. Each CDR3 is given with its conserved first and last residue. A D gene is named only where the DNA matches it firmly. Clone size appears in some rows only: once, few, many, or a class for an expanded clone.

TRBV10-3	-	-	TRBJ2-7	CAISEVTNEQYF	TGTGCCATCAGTGAGGTGACTAACGAGCAGTACTTC
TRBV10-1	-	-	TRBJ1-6	CASSRDRANSPLHF	TGCGCCAGCAGCAGGGACCGCGCGAATTCACCCCTCCACTTT
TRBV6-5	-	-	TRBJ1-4	CASSFGANNEKLFF	TGTGCCAGCAGTTTCGGGGCGAATAATGAAAAACTGTTTTTT
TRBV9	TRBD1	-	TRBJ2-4	CASSPDRGPAKNIQYF	TGTGCCAGCAGCCCCGACAGGGGGCCAGCCAAAAACATTCAGTACTTC
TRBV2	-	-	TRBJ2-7	CASGGWMGEQYF	TGTGCCAGCGGAGGGTGGATGGGCGAGCAGTACTTC
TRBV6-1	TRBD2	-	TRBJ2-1	CASSSRVAGVGEQFF	TGTGCCAGCAGTAGCAGGGTAGCGGGAGTGGGTGAGCAGTTCTTC
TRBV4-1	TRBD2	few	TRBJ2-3	CASSSGASGRADTQYF	TGCGCCAGCAGCTCCGGGGCTAGCGGGAGAGCAGATACGCAGTATTTT
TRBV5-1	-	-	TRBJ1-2	CASRPLGAQGYGYTF	TGCGCCAGCAGGCCATTGGGGGCTCAGGGATATGGCTACACCTTC
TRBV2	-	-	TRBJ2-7	CASRGFYEQYF	TGTGCCAGCAGGGGATTCTACGAGCAGTACTTC
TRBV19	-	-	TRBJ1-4	CASSIWREKLFF	TGTGCCAGTAGTATATGGCGCGAAAAACTGTTTTTT
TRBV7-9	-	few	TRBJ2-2	CASSLGQLNTGELFF	TGTGCCAGCAGCTTAGGACAGCTGAACACCGGGGAGCTGTTTTTT
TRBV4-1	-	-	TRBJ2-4	CASSQDTSRRNIQYF	TGCGCCAGCAGCCAGGACACTTCCCGGAGGAACATTCAGTACTTC
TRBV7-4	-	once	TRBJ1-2	CASSSSSRDRKDLWLHF	TGTGCCAGCAGCAGCAGCAGCAGAGACCGGAAAGACCTATGGCTACACTTC
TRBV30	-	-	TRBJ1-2	CAWSTGGYGYTF	TGTGCCTGGAGTACAGGTGGCTATGGCTACACCTTC
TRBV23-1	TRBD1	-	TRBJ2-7	CASSQGQAGALQYF	TGCGCCAGCAGCCAAGGACAGGCAGGAGCTCTCCAATACTTC
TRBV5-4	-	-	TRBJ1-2	CASSLGPGYNGYTF	TGTGCCAGCAGCTTGGGGCCAGGGTATAATGGCTACACCTTC
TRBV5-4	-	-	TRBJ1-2	CASSYTGLVLNYGYTF	TGTGCCAGCAGCTACACCGGACTGGTCCTTAACTATGGCTACACCTTC
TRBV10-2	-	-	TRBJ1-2	CASSDPGLNYGYTF	TGCGCCAGCAGTGACCCGGGTTTGAACTATGGCTACACCTTC
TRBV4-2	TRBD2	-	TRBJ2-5	CASSQDGGGAGRETQYF	TGTGCCAGCAGCCAAGACGGGGGAGGGGCGGGACGGGAGACCCAGTACTTC
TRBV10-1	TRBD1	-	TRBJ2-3	CASSDDRVGTDTQYF	TGCGCCAGCAGTGACGACAGGGTCGGCACAGATACGCAGTATTTT
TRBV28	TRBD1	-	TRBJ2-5	CASSSGQQETQYF	TGTGCCAGCAGTTCGGGACAGCAAGAGACCCAGTACTTC
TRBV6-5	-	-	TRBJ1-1	CASSYAPDRKSEAFF	TGTGCCAGCAGTTACGCCCCTGACAGAAAGTCTGAAGCTTTCTTT
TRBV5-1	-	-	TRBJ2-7	CASRRLGYEQYF	TGCGCCAGCAGGAGGCTAGGCTACGAGCAGTACTTC
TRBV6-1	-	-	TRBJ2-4	CASSDRGTKNIQYF	TGTGCCAGCAGTGACAGGGGCACCAAAAACATTCAGTACTTC
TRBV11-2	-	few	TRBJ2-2	CASSQEGSGTGELFF	TGTGCCAGCAGCCAGGAGGGGAGCGGGACCGGGGAGCTGTTTTTT
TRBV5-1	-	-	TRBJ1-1	CASSAGPGNTEAFF	TGCGCCAGCAGCGCGGGACCGGGGAACACTGAAGCTTTCTTT
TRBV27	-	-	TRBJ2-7	CASSLILYEQYF	TGTGCCAGCAGTCTTATCCTCTACGAGCAGTACTTC
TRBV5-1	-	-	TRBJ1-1	CASSLSRGVTEAFF	TGCGCCAGCAGCTTGTCCAGGGGTGTCACTGAAGCTTTCTTT
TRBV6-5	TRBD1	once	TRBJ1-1	CASIDRGGTEAFF	TGTGCCAGCATCGACAGGGGCGGAACTGAAGCTTTCTTT
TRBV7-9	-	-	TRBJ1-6	CASSFGAFSVEVSLHF	TGTGCCAGCAGCTTCGGGGCATTCTCGGTGGAGGTGTCCCTCCACTTT
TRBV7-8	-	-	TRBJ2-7	CASSLDVYEQYF	TGTGCCAGCAGCTTAGATGTCTACGAGCAGTACTTC
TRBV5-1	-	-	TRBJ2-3	CASSPPVGGNTDTQYF	TGCGCCAGCAGCCCCCCTGTCGGCGGCAACACAGATACGCAGTATTTT
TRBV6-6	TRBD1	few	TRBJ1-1	CASGVEGANTEAFF	TGTGCCAGCGGGGTTGAGGGGGCGAACACTGAAGCTTTCTTT
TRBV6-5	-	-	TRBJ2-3	CASSYSMGGGGNTQYF	TGTGCCAGCAGTTACTCGATGGGCGGAGGTGGGAATACGCAGTATTTT
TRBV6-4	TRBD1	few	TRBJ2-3	CASSGTGDTDTQYF	TGTGCCAGCAGTGGGACAGGGGACACAGATACGCAGTATTTT
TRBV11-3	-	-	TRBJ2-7	CASSLGPAGHEQYF	TGTGCCAGCAGCTTAGGTCCGGCAGGTCACGAGCAGTACTTC
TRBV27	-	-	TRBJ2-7	CASSQRGASSSYEQYF	TGTGCCAGCAGTCAACGGGGGGCTTCGAGCTCCTACGAGCAGTACTTC
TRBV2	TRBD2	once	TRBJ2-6	CASTDGLAGANVLTF	TGTGCCAGCACCGACGGACTAGCCGGGGCCAACGTCCTGACTTTC
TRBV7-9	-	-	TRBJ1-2	CASSLGIGPYGYTF	TGTGCCAGCAGCTTAGGTATAGGCCCCTATGGCTACACCTTC
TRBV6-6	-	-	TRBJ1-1	CASSYLGFDTEAFF	TGTGCCAGCAGTTACCTAGGGTTTGACACTGAAGCTTTCTTT
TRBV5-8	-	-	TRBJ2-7	CASSLEVNGPYEQYF	TGTGCCAGCAGCTTGGAGGTAAACGGGCCCTACGAGCAGTACTTC
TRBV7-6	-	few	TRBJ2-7	CASSQSGVHEQYF	TGTGCCAGCAGCCAATCGGGGGTCCACGAGCAGTACTTC
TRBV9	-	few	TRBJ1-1	CASSDLLLTGVNTEAFF	TGTGCCAGCAGCGACCTTTTATTGACAGGCGTTAACACTGAAGCTTTCTTT
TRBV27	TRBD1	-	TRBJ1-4	CASSVMTGRVEKLFF	TGTGCCAGCAGTGTAATGACAGGGAGGGTTGAAAAACTGTTTTTT
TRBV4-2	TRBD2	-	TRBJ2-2	CASSRVAASSWGRAGELFF	TGTGCCAGCAGCCGAGTCGCGGCCTCCTCCTGGGGGAGGGCCGGGGAGCTGTTTTTT
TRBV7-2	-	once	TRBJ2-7	CASSLDKDLYEQYF	TGTGCCAGCAGCTTAGATAAAGACCTCTACGAGCAGTACTTC
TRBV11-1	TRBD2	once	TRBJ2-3	CASSLGRASGFTDTQYF	TGTGCCAGCAGCTTAGGTAGGGCTAGCGGATTCACAGATACGCAGTATTTT
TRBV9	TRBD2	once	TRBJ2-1	CASSVDPTSGGNEQFF	TGTGCCAGCAGCGTAGACCCGACTAGCGGGGGCAATGAGCAGTTCTTC
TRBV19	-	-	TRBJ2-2	CASSPINTGELFF	TGTGCCAGTAGTCCCATTAACACCGGGGAGCTGTTTTTT
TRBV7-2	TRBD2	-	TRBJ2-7	CASSHQEASGTYEQYF	TGTGCCAGCAGCCATCAGGAGGCTAGCGGGACTTACGAGCAGTACTTC
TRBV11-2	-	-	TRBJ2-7	CASSLDKDLYEQYF	TGTGCCAGCAGCTTAGATAAAGACCTCTACGAGCAGTACTTC
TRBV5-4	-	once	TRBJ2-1	CASSLISSANNEQFF	TGTGCCAGCAGCTTGATCTCTAGCGCCAACAATGAGCAGTTCTTC
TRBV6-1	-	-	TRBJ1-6	CASSENRRENSPLHF	TGTGCCAGCAGTGAAAACAGGAGAGAGAATTCACCCCTCCACTTT
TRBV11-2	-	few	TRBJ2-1	CASSPGGKQFF	TGTGCCAGCAGCCCGGGCGGGAAGCAGTTCTTC
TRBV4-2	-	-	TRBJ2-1	CASSQETGTYANEQFF	TGTGCCAGCAGCCAAGAGACTGGCACGTATGCAAATGAGCAGTTCTTC
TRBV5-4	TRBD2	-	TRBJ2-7	CASSLGLAGRGYEQYF	TGTGCCAGCAGCTTGGGACTAGCGGGTAGGGGCTACGAGCAGTACTTC
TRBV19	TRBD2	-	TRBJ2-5	CASSIGGSAGETQYF	TGTGCCAGTAGTATCGGGGGGAGCGCGGGAGAGACCCAGTACTTC
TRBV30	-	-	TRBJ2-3	CAWSDPAGQDTQYF	TGTGCCTGGAGTGACCCCGCGGGTCAAGATACGCAGTATTTT
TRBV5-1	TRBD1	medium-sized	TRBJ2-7	CASSDGRRQGPYEQYF	TGCGCCAGCAGCGACGGTCGGCGACAGGGGCCCTACGAGCAGTACTTC
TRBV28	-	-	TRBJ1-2	CASSLGNYGYTF	TGTGCCAGCAGTTTAGGGAACTATGGCTACACCTTC